Listed below are T cell receptor beta chains from one sample, sequenced in a study of Graves' ophthalmopathy and Graves' hyperthyroidism. One entry per CDR3 protein results from TCRdb running MiXCR on the multiplex PCR reads. The repertoire holds 600,000 to 650,000 distinct CDR3 sequences, 22% seen once, with approximately 7% in the top ten. Sequencing was performed on peripheral blood. The receptors originated from a young woman with stable Graves' hyperthyroidism. Some clones in this sample may be carry-over from other donors' samples. Both conserved end residues are part of each CDR3. Clone sizes are given selectively: once, few, many, or a class where the clone is expanded.

abundance: NA
len: 15
j_gene: TRBJ1-1
v_gene: TRBV6-5
CDR3aa: CASSWGHSLNTEAFF

abundance: NA
len: 13
j_gene: TRBJ2-5
v_gene: TRBV5-1
CDR3aa: CASSFSGSGTQYF

abundance: NA
len: 16
j_gene: TRBJ2-2
v_gene: TRBV11-2
CDR3aa: CASSSRQGASAGELFF

abundance: many
len: 15
j_gene: TRBJ2-7
v_gene: TRBV30
CDR3aa: CAWLPDRGGSYEQYF

abundance: few
len: 15
j_gene: TRBJ1-2
v_gene: TRBV3-1
CDR3aa: CASRTNLGKGYGYTF

abundance: many
len: 15
j_gene: TRBJ1-2
v_gene: TRBV12-3/TRBV12-4
CDR3aa: CASSNNRQGASGYTF

abundance: many
len: 14
j_gene: TRBJ1-1
v_gene: TRBV6-2/TRBV6-3
CDR3aa: CASREEGESGEAFF

abundance: NA
len: 13
j_gene: TRBJ1-3
v_gene: TRBV6-1
CDR3aa: CASTRQAGNTIYF

abundance: NA
len: 15
j_gene: TRBJ2-7
v_gene: TRBV4-2
CDR3aa: CASSQEVHRANEQYF

abundance: NA
len: 13
j_gene: TRBJ1-1
v_gene: TRBV6-1
CDR3aa: CASSTSGVTEAFF

abundance: NA
len: 18
j_gene: TRBJ1-5
v_gene: TRBV7-2
CDR3aa: CASSLPDPGTAENQPQHF

abundance: few
len: 13
j_gene: TRBJ1-1
v_gene: TRBV6-1
CDR3aa: CASRISKNTEAFF

abundance: few
len: 13
j_gene: TRBJ2-5
v_gene: TRBV18
CDR3aa: CASSPGWQETQYF

abundance: many
len: 18
j_gene: TRBJ2-2
v_gene: TRBV12-3/TRBV12-4
CDR3aa: CASSNPPTSQEDTGELFF

abundance: few
len: 16
j_gene: TRBJ2-5
v_gene: TRBV24-1
CDR3aa: CATSDWPGRNGETQYF

abundance: NA
len: 14
j_gene: TRBJ1-1
v_gene: TRBV2
CDR3aa: CASSGGRTRSGAFF

abundance: NA
len: 16
j_gene: TRBJ2-5
v_gene: TRBV20-1
CDR3aa: CSAREIGTGGVKTQYF

abundance: many
len: 13
j_gene: TRBJ2-5
v_gene: TRBV20-1
CDR3aa: CSARGGSGETQYF

abundance: many
len: 13
j_gene: TRBJ1-2
v_gene: TRBV6-1
CDR3aa: CASRRQGNYGYTF

abundance: few
len: 17
j_gene: TRBJ1-1
v_gene: TRBV4-1
CDR3aa: CASSRSPVGVVSTEAFF

abundance: many
len: 13
j_gene: TRBJ1-2
v_gene: TRBV19
CDR3aa: CASRSGISYGYTF

abundance: many
len: 16
j_gene: TRBJ2-2
v_gene: TRBV12-3/TRBV12-4
CDR3aa: CASSGTSGRRAGELFF

abundance: many
len: 10
j_gene: TRBJ1-3
v_gene: TRBV12-3/TRBV12-4
CDR3aa: CASSLNTIYF

abundance: many
len: 14
j_gene: TRBJ2-7
v_gene: TRBV6-1
CDR3aa: CASSERTETYEQYF

abundance: NA
len: 16
j_gene: TRBJ2-7
v_gene: TRBV5-1
CDR3aa: CASSREARGTPYEQYF

abundance: many
len: 12
j_gene: TRBJ1-2
v_gene: TRBV27
CDR3aa: CASSRQGGGYTF

abundance: NA
len: 18
j_gene: TRBJ2-5
v_gene: TRBV4-1
CDR3aa: CASRRLASRDRVAETQYF

abundance: NA
len: 17
j_gene: TRBJ1-2
v_gene: TRBV6-5
CDR3aa: CASSYSTWDRSYYGYTF

abundance: NA
len: 14
j_gene: TRBJ2-7
v_gene: TRBV12-3/TRBV12-4
CDR3aa: CASSLIAGVDEQYF

abundance: many
len: 17
j_gene: TRBJ2-4
v_gene: TRBV6-1
CDR3aa: CASRKGASGRDKNIQYF

abundance: many
len: 14
j_gene: TRBJ1-1
v_gene: TRBV5-1
CDR3aa: CASSARGYGAEAFF

abundance: many
len: 15
j_gene: TRBJ1-5
v_gene: TRBV28
CDR3aa: CASSLLGQAHQPQHF

abundance: NA
len: 13
j_gene: TRBJ1-2
v_gene: TRBV12-3/TRBV12-4
CDR3aa: CASSGGPSYGYTF

abundance: many
len: 17
j_gene: TRBJ2-5
v_gene: TRBV27
CDR3aa: CASSLERGAEGQETQYF

abundance: many
len: 12
j_gene: TRBJ1-1
v_gene: TRBV6-5
CDR3aa: CASSYANGGAFF

abundance: many
len: 15
j_gene: TRBJ1-3
v_gene: TRBV12-3/TRBV12-4
CDR3aa: CASDEGGPSGNTIYF

abundance: few
len: 15
j_gene: TRBJ1-1
v_gene: TRBV30
CDR3aa: CAWSGPGGLNTEAFF

abundance: NA
len: 14
j_gene: TRBJ2-7
v_gene: TRBV6-1
CDR3aa: CASSVFRGPYEQYF

abundance: once
len: 11
j_gene: TRBJ2-7
v_gene: TRBV7-8
CDR3aa: CASRAGVEQYF

abundance: many
len: 14
j_gene: TRBJ2-7
v_gene: TRBV5-5
CDR3aa: CASSLGGTVYEQYF

abundance: NA
len: 14
j_gene: TRBJ1-1
v_gene: TRBV6-1
CDR3aa: CVSKRGIIGAEAFF

abundance: few
len: 15
j_gene: TRBJ2-5
v_gene: TRBV7-2
CDR3aa: CASSAGTSPGETQYF

abundance: many
len: 13
j_gene: TRBJ2-2
v_gene: TRBV12-3/TRBV12-4
CDR3aa: CASSSPDTGELFF

abundance: few
len: 15
j_gene: TRBJ2-4
v_gene: TRBV24-1
CDR3aa: CATEGTGLAKNIQYF

abundance: few
len: 17
j_gene: TRBJ2-2
v_gene: TRBV28
CDR3aa: CASSFSTSEGLAGELFF

abundance: NA
len: 16
j_gene: TRBJ1-1
v_gene: TRBV12-3/TRBV12-4
CDR3aa: CASSSLPGQGEAEAFF

abundance: NA
len: 18
j_gene: TRBJ1-5
v_gene: TRBV12-3/TRBV12-4
CDR3aa: CASSLEGTGAKGDQPQHF

abundance: many
len: 15
j_gene: TRBJ1-1
v_gene: TRBV6-1
CDR3aa: CASSRVPVMNTEAFF

abundance: many
len: 15
j_gene: TRBJ1-2
v_gene: TRBV2
CDR3aa: CASSSETGTPYGYTF

abundance: NA
len: 18
j_gene: TRBJ1-5
v_gene: TRBV11-1
CDR3aa: CASGSGHAGVDSNQPQHF

abundance: many
len: 14
j_gene: TRBJ1-1
v_gene: TRBV11-1
CDR3aa: CASSFPGQVSEAFF

abundance: few
len: 15
j_gene: TRBJ2-2
v_gene: TRBV6-2/TRBV6-3
CDR3aa: CASSPGTSGSGELFF

abundance: NA
len: 17
j_gene: TRBJ2-5
v_gene: TRBV19
CDR3aa: CASSRAISRIRQETQYF

abundance: NA
len: 14
j_gene: TRBJ1-5
v_gene: TRBV15
CDR3aa: CATSFRGSSQPQHF